This entry lists 10 T cell receptor beta chains sequenced from one sample in a study of shared clonotypes between healthy human individuals. Data came from immunoSEQ multiplex PCR; TCRdb stores just in-frame clones and leaves some out. In the table there are about 1.4 million clones, approximately 96% of which are singletons. The material sequenced was naive CD4+ T cells sorted from blood. Subset noted: CD45RA+ positively selected. All receptors come from a man aged 25-45 years in good health.

This clone was observed a single time. This chain connects TRBV7-9 to TRBJ2-7, with 8 bases fitting TRBD1. Germline V gives CDR1 SEHNR, CDR2 FQNEAQ (reference sequence). The length of the CDR3 is 15 residues. V was pared by 5 bases and J by 7 bases, with 13 bases of the junction left unmatched. The CDR3 DNA sequence: TGTGCCAGCAGCCCAGGGGGCAGCTTCCCGGGAGAGCAGTACTTC. Amino acids: CASSPGGSFPGEQYF. The full variable domain, with the rest looked up from reference TRBV7-9 and TRBJ2-7, is DTGVSQNPRHKITKRGQNVTFRCDPISEHNRLYWYRQTLGQGPEFLTYFQNEAQLEKSRLLSDRFSAERPKGSFSTLEIQRTEQGDSAMYLCASSPGGSFPGEQYFGPGTRLTVT.

This rearrangement joins TRBV18 to TRBJ1-1; maybe TRBD1 (5 bases). The V gene lost 4 bases and the J gene lost 8 bases, with 11 bases spanning the gap. The CDR3 spans 12 residues. The germline V gene has CDR1 KGHSH and CDR2 LQKENI. The CDR3 DNA follows: TGTGCCAGCTCACTAACGGGACGAGAAGCTTTCTTT. It translates to CASSLTGREAFF.

V is TRBV28 and J is TRBJ2-1; 8 bases are a match to TRBD1. The CDR3 covers 15 residues. Germline V gene lookup returns CDR1 MDHEN and CDR2 SYDVKM. Trimming took 6 bases from V and 9 from J; bases not matched to a gene: 13. The CDR3 DNA reads as TGTGCCAGCAGATCGCAGGGGGCAGGGCGGAGTGAGCAGTTCTTC. It is translated as CASRSQGAGRSEQFF.

This clone was seen a single time. The rearrangement uses TRBV7-2 and TRBJ2-6; D not certain. V was shortened by 3 bases and J by 4 bases, with 16 bases between the two germline ends. Per germline, CDR1 SGHTA and CDR2 FQGNSA. The CDR3 loop spans 17 amino acids. CDR3 bases: TGTGCCAGCAGCTTGAGGACCCTCCCTACGGGGGCCAACGTCCTGACTTTC. Protein sequence: CASSLRTLPTGANVLTF.

The chain has TRBV30 and TRBJ2-1; 10 positions match TRBD2. The CDR3 sequence is 12 residues long. Losses at the gene ends were 2 bases for V and 15 bases for J; bases not matched to a gene: 7. Looked up from germline, CDR1 is GTSNPN and CDR2 is SVGIG (reference sequence). The CDR3 sequence is CAWSPLAGDPFF. The DNA for the CDR3 is TGTGCCTGGAGTCCTCTAGCGGGGGACCCGTTCTTC.

The chain links TRBV2 to TRBJ2-1; 16 bases are a match to TRBD2. Germline assignment: CDR1 SNHLY and CDR2 FYNNEI. Unmatched junction bases numbered 7, after V lost 4 bases and J lost 4 bases. The CDR3 extends over 18 amino acids. Here the CDR3 DNA reads TGTGCCAGCAGTGGTAAGGGACTAGCGGGAGGGGGTTACAATGAGCAGTTCTTC. Translating gives CASSGKGLAGGGYNEQFF.

This sequence joins TRBV28 and TRBJ2-3; D perhaps matches TRBD2 (5 bases). Germline CDR1 reads MDHEN; CDR2 reads SYDVKM. The CDR3 has 14 residues. The CDR3 loop reads CACVRADYTDTQYF. The CDR3 nucleotides are TGTGCGTGCGTCCGAGCGGATTACACAGATACGCAGTATTTT. Full variable domain (rest looked up from reference TRBV28 and TRBJ2-3): DVKVTQSSRYLVKRTGEKVFLECVQDMDHENMFWYRQDPGLGLRLIYFSYDVKMKEKGDIPEGYSVSREKKERFSLILESASTNQTSMYLCACVRADYTDTQYFGPGTRLTVL.

This clone was counted once. The chain joins TRBV7-2 to TRBJ2-5, with D possibly matching TRBD1 (5 bases). The CDR3 is 13 amino acids. In germline, CDR1 is SGHTA, CDR2 FQGNSA. Trimming took 6 bases from V and 3 from J, leaving 11 bases between them. CDR3 in amino acids: CASRKTDEETQYF. CDR3 sequence (DNA): TGTGCCAGCAGAAAGACAGATGAAGAGACCCAGTACTTC.

This chain connects TRBV25-1 to TRBJ2-1, with TRBD2 matching 11 bases. The CDR3 covers 18 residues. J lost 5 bases, V lost 3 bases, and 12 bases had no gene match. Germline assignment: CDR1 MGHDK and CDR2 SYGVNS. The CDR3 here is CASSDTLTSGGRNNEQFF. The CDR3, as DNA: TGTGCCAGCAGTGATACATTAACTAGCGGGGGACGGAACAATGAGCAGTTCTTC. Full variable domain (remainder filled in from reference TRBV25-1 and TRBJ2-1): EADIYQTPRYLVIGTGKKITLECSQTMGHDKMYWYQQDPGMELHLIHYSYGVNSTEKGDLSSESTVSRIRTEHFPLTLESARPSHTSQYLCASSDTLTSGGRNNEQFFGPGTRLTVL.

V usage is TRBV28 and J usage is TRBJ2-7, with 9 bases that match TRBD1. The germline V gene has CDR1 MDHEN and CDR2 SYDVKM. The V gene end was trimmed by 6 bases and the J gene end by 1 base; junction bases not matched to a gene: 10. The length of the CDR3 is 16 residues. This chain's CDR3 is CASSPGGDRDSYEQYF. In DNA form, the CDR3 reads TGTGCCAGCAGCCCTGGGGGGGACAGGGATTCCTACGAGCAGTACTTC.